A selection of T cell receptor beta chains follows, all from one sample in a study of shared clonotypes between healthy human individuals. TCRdb's copy holds only in-frame clones and misses some; the assay was immunoSEQ multiplex PCR. The table lists 2 million to 2.5 million clones, 85% to 95% of them singletons. What was sequenced was naive CD4+ T cells from PBMCs. Receptors were obtained from a young man in good health. Some clones in this sample may be carry-over from other donors' samples. Each CDR3 is given with its conserved first and last residue. A D gene is named only where the DNA matches it firmly. Part of the rows lack a size; the others show once, few, many or a class for expanded clones.

>.|TRBV7-3|.|TRBJ2-7
TGTGCCAGCAGCTTAACGGCAATCGGCGAGCAGTACTTC
CASSLTAIGEQYF
>.|TRBV7-9|TRBD2|TRBJ2-2
TGTGCCAGCAGAGCCGACTTAACTAGCGGGAGATTTCCCGGGGAGCTGTTTTTT
CASRADLTSGRFPGELFF
>.|TRBV19|.|TRBJ1-5
TGTGCCAGTAGTATCGGAAGGGGCAATCAGCCCCAGCATTTT
CASSIGRGNQPQHF
>once|TRBV5-1|.|TRBJ1-2
TGCGCCAGCAGCTTGGCCGCCGGACAGTATGGCTACACCTTC
CASSLAAGQYGYTF
>.|TRBV7-2|.|TRBJ1-3
TGTGCCAGCAGCTATTATAACTCTGGAAACACCATATATTTT
CASSYYNSGNTIYF
>.|TRBV4-1|.|TRBJ2-7
TGCGCCAGCAGCCAAGAGGGAGGAGGCTACTACGAGCAGTACTTC
CASSQEGGGYYEQYF
>.|TRBV28|.|TRBJ2-3
TGTGCCAGCTCCAGTGGCGGCCTCCGGACAGATACGCAGTATTTT
CASSSGGLRTDTQYF
>.|TRBV15|.|TRBJ1-1
TGTGCCACCAGCAGAGATTACGTTCGGAGGGCGGAAACTGAAGCTTTCTTT
CATSRDYVRRAETEAFF
>.|TRBV28|.|TRBJ2-5
TGTGCCAGCAGTCCCAACAGGGCGGGAAGTGCGAGGACCCAGTACTTC
CASSPNRAGSARTQYF
>.|TRBV18|TRBD1|TRBJ1-2
TGTGCCAGCTCACCACCAGGGGGCGCGGGCTATGGCTACACCTTC
CASSPPGGAGYGYTF
>.|TRBV28|TRBD2|TRBJ2-7
TGTGCCAGCAGTTTAAGCGGGGGGAGCTCCTACGAGCAGTACTTC
CASSLSGGSSYEQYF
>.|TRBV6-1|.|TRBJ2-1
TGTGCCAGCAGTGTCCGCCAGGGCCATGAGCAGTTCTTC
CASSVRQGHEQFF
>.|TRBV28|.|TRBJ1-4
TGTGCCAGCAGTTTAGACCGGGGGACAAGCCGAAAACTGTTTTTT
CASSLDRGTSRKLFF
>.|TRBV14|.|TRBJ2-5
TGTGCCAGCAGCCAAGACAGAAAAGAGACCCAGTACTTC
CASSQDRKETQYF
>few|TRBV9|.|TRBJ1-1
TGTGCCAGCAGCGTAGCCCCGACAGGGAACACTGAAGCTTTCTTT
CASSVAPTGNTEAFF
>.|TRBV15|.|TRBJ2-3
TGTGCCACCAGCAGAGGGGGGGGCCGAAGCACAGATACGCAGTATTTT
CATSRGGGRSTDTQYF
>.|TRBV5-1|.|TRBJ2-1
TGCGCCAGCAGCCCCCGGGACGTCTCCTACAATGAGCAGTTCTTC
CASSPRDVSYNEQFF
>.|TRBV27|TRBD2|TRBJ2-5
TGTGCCAGCAGTTCCGGGACTAGCGGAGAGACCCAGTACTTC
CASSSGTSGETQYF
>.|TRBV21-1|.|TRBJ2-3
TGTGCCACCCGACAGGGAAACACAGATACGCAGTATTTT
CATRQGNTDTQYF
>.|TRBV15|.|TRBJ2-7
TGTGCCACCAGCGCAGGGGAACAACCCTACGAGCAGTACTTC
CATSAGEQPYEQYF
>once|TRBV6-1|TRBD2|TRBJ2-3
TGTGCCAGCAGCCTGCGGGGACTAGGGCGTGATACGCAGTATTTT
CASSLRGLGRDTQYF
>once|TRBV2|.|TRBJ1-2
TGTGCCAGCAGTGAAGGGCTGGTACTTAACTATGGCTACACCTTC
CASSEGLVLNYGYTF
>.|TRBV7-9|TRBD2|TRBJ2-5
TGTGCCAGTTCCCCCTCCCTAGCGGGAGCGGAGACCCAGTACTTC
CASSPSLAGAETQYF
>.|TRBV28|TRBD1|TRBJ2-1
TGTGCCAGCAGACGACCGGGACAGGGTTACAATGAGCAGTTCTTC
CASRRPGQGYNEQFF
>.|TRBV7-3|TRBD1|TRBJ2-2
TGTGCCAGCAGTCTGACAGGGCCCGGGGAGCTGTTTTTT
CASSLTGPGELFF
>.|TRBV4-1|.|TRBJ2-5
TGCGCCAGCAGCCGCGGCGAAGGGGGAGAGACCCAGTACTTC
CASSRGEGGETQYF
>.|TRBV27|TRBD2|TRBJ2-7
TGTGCCAGCAGTTTAAAATGGCTAGCGGGGATCGAGCAGTACTTC
CASSLKWLAGIEQYF
>.|TRBV5-1|.|TRBJ1-4
TGCGCCAGCAGCTTGATGGGCGGGGAAAAACTGTTTTTT
CASSLMGGEKLFF
>.|TRBV7-3|.|TRBJ2-1
TGTGCCAGCAGACGCAGCGGACCCCAGGACAATGAGCAGTTCTTC
CASRRSGPQDNEQFF
>.|TRBV30|.|TRBJ1-1
TGTGCCTGGAGTCGCCGGGGTAACACTGAAGCTTTCTTT
CAWSRRGNTEAFF
>.|TRBV14|TRBD2|TRBJ2-5
TGTGCCAGCAGCACCCTTGGGAGACTAGCGGGAGAAGAGACCCAGTACTTC
CASSTLGRLAGEETQYF
>few|TRBV28|.|TRBJ1-5
TGTGCCAGCAGTTTATTGCTCGACCATCAGCCCCAGCATTTT
CASSLLLDHQPQHF
>.|TRBV5-5|.|TRBJ2-1
TGTGCCAGCAGCTTGCTACACCAGTACAATGAGCAGTTCTTC
CASSLLHQYNEQFF
>.|TRBV28|.|TRBJ1-5
TGTGCCAGCAGTTGGACCGGCAATCAGCCCCAGCATTTT
CASSWTGNQPQHF
>.|TRBV19|.|TRBJ2-7
TGTGCCAGTAGTATCGGACCGGGAACCGAGCAGTACTTC
CASSIGPGTEQYF
>.|TRBV5-1|TRBD1|TRBJ1-5
TGCGCCAGCAGCTGGACAGGGGGAAGCAATCAGCCCCAGCATTTT
CASSWTGGSNQPQHF
>.|TRBV5-1|TRBD2|TRBJ2-1
TGCGCCAGCAGCTTGGTACGGGGCAAGTCGGGAGGGCCCTCCTACAATGAGCAGTTCTTC
CASSLVRGKSGGPSYNEQFF
>.|TRBV18|.|TRBJ2-1
TGTGCCAGCTCACCACGTCGATTCAGCAATGAGCAGTTCTTC
CASSPRRFSNEQFF
>.|TRBV28|TRBD1|TRBJ1-1
TGTGCCAGCAGTTCCCTCCAGGGGGGCACTGAAGCTTTCTTT
CASSSLQGGTEAFF
>once|TRBV21-1|.|TRBJ2-1
TGTGCCAGCAGCAAAGGGAGTTCGCCTAGCGGGATGAATGAGCAGTTCTTC
CASSKGSSPSGMNEQFF
>.|TRBV15|TRBD1|TRBJ1-2
TGTGCCACCAGCAGAGCCGCTCGGACAGGCCGTAACTATGGCTACACCTTC
CATSRAARTGRNYGYTF
>once|TRBV7-8|TRBD1|TRBJ2-6
TGTGCCAGCAGCCCCTTTGGACAGGGGTTACTCTCTGGGGCCAACGTCCTGACTTTC
CASSPFGQGLLSGANVLTF
>.|TRBV5-1|.|TRBJ1-3
TGCGCCAGCAGCCCGGGACGGACGCTGGGAAACACCATATATTTT
CASSPGRTLGNTIYF
>.|TRBV12-5|TRBD2|TRBJ2-7
TGTGCTAGTGGACCTAGCGGGCCTTCCTACGAGCAGTACTTC
CASGPSGPSYEQYF
>.|TRBV5-5|.|TRBJ1-5
TGTGCCAGCAGCTCCGCGCCGGGGGGTCATCAGCCCCAGCATTTT
CASSSAPGGHQPQHF